Sequencing of this T cell receptor beta chain was carried out in a study of T cells in localized non-small cell lung cancer. Germline V gene sequence: CDR1 LNHDA, CDR2 SQIVND (reference sequence). CDR3 length: 12 amino acids. Trimming removed 6 bases at V and 2 bases at J, with 2 bases between. The method was immunoSEQ multiplex PCR; TCRdb's version includes in-frame clones alone and lacks a portion of them. The sample records about 92,000 clones, roughly 90% being singletons. Notes on the study in general: Adjacent lung was found to contain a median approximately 60 of the top 100 tumor clones.

Concerning this clone itself: The antigen is undetermined.

This rearrangement joins TRBV19 to TRBJ2-6; D gene unclear. Sequencing was performed on PBMCs, taken before any cancer treatment. This receptor was taken from a woman between 35 and 75 years old with stage II squamous cell lung carcinoma. The CDR3 region has the DNA TGTGCCAGTAGAGCTGGGGCCAACGTCCTGACTTTC. This codes for CASRAGANVLTF.